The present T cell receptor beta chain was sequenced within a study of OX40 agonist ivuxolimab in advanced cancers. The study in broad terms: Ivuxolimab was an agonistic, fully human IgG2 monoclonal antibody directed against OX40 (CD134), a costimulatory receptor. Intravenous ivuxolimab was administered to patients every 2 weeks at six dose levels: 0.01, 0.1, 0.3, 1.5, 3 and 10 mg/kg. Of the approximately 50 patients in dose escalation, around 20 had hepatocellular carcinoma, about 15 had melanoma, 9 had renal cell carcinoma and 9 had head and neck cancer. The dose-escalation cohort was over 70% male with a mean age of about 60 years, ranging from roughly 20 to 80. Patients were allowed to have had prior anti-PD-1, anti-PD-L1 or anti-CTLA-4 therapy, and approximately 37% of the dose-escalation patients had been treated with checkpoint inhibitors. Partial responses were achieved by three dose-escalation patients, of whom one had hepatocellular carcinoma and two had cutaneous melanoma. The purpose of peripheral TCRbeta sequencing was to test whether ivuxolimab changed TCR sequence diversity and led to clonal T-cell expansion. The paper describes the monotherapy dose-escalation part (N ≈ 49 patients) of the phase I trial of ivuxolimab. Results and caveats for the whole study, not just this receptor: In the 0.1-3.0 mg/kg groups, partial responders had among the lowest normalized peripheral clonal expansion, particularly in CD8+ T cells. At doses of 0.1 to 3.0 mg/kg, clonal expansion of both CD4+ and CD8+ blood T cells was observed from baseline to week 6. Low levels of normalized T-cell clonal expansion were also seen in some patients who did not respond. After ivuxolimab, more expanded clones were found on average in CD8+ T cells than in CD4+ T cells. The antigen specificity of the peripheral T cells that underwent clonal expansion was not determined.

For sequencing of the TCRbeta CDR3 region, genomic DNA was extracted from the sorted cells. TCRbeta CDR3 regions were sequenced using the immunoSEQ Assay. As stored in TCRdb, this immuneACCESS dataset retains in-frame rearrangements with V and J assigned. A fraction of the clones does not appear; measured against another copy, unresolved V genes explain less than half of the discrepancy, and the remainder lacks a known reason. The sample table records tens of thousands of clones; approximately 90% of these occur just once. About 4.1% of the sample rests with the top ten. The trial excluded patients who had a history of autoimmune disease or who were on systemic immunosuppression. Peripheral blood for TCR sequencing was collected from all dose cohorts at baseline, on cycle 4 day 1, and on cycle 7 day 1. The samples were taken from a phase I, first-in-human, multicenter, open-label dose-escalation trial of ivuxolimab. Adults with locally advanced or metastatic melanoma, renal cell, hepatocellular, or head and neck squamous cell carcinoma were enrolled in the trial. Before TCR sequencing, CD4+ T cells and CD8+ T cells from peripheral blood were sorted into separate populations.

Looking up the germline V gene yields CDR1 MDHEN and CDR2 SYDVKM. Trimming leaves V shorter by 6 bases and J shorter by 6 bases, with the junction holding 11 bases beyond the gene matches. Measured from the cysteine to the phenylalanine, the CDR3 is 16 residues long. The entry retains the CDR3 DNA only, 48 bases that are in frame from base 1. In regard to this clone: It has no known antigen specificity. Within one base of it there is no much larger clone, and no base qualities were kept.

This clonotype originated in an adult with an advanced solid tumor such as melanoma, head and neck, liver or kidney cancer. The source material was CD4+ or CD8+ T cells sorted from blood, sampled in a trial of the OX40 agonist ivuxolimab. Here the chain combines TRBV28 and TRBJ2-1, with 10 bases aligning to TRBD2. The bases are TGTGCCAGCAGCCCTCTAGCGGGAGTCCCGGCCAATGAGCAGTTCTTC. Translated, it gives CASSPLAGVPANEQFF.